These 26 T cell receptor beta chains came from one sample sequenced in a study of T cell repertoires in cytomegalovirus infection. Each CDR3 protein gets one entry after TCRdb re-called the reads with MiXCR. This table holds roughly 69,000 distinct CDR3 sequences, around 20% found once. No antigen is known for these receptors. This sample comprised CD8+ T cells from cultured PBMCs, obtained from culture after CMV antigen stimulation. The receptors come from a human donor in good health (CMV status not recorded). Some clones in this sample may be carry-over from other donors' samples.

This chain links TRBV23-1 with TRBJ2-4; 7 bases map to TRBD2. TRBV23-1 is an ORF, with its function uncertain. J was trimmed by 4 bases and V by 10 bases; bases with no gene match: 16. The CDR3 sequence is 16 residues long. This chain's CDR3 is CATSLRRLAGKNIQYF. The DNA for the CDR3 is TGCGCCACATCGCTTCGAAGACTAGCAGGGAAAAACATTCAGTACTTC.

The chain couples TRBV7-6 to TRBJ2-7; TRBD2 matches at 7 bases. Germline CDR1 reads SGHVS; CDR2 reads FNYEAQ. This CDR3 spans 14 amino acids. V trimming: 3 bases; J trimming: 2 bases; junction bases outside the gene matches: 4. CDR3 sequence (DNA): TGTGCCAGCAGCTTCCGACGGGAGGCCTACGAGCAGTACTTC. Translating gives CASSFRREAYEQYF.

This clonotype turned up a few times. This chain joins TRBV7-8 and TRBJ1-4; no definite D call. The germline V and J ends were trimmed by 5 bases and 0 bases, with 22 bases remaining between them. This CDR3 has 19 residues. Germline CDR1 and CDR2: SGHVS and FQNEAQ. The CDR3 region is CASSPSWLAAATTNEKLFF. The CDR3 nucleotides read TGTGCCAGCAGCCCTTCTTGGCTTGCAGCCGCGACAACTAATGAAAAACTGTTTTTT.

The V and J genes are TRBV7-3 and TRBJ2-3, with 10 positions matching TRBD1. CDR1 and CDR2 from the germline V gene are SGHTA and FQGTGA. This CDR3 region has 15 residues. After removal of 3 bases from V and 5 bases from J, the junction contained 5 bases not matched to a gene. Written as DNA, the CDR3 is TGTGCCAGCAGCTTTGGGACAGGGGAGCGAGATACGCAGTATTTT. It yields the protein CASSFGTGERDTQYF.

This clonotype has a handful of counts. V gene TRBV27 combines with J gene TRBJ1-6; D remains ambiguous. CDR3 size: 14 residues. V was shortened by 6 bases and J by 6 bases, with 12 bases between the two germline ends. Germline lookup yields CDR1 MNHEY and CDR2 SMNVEV (reference sequence). CDR3 sequence reads: CASRDPTGNSPLHF. The CDR3, as DNA: TGTGCCAGCAGGGATCCCACGGGTAATTCACCCCTCCACTTT.

CDR3 nucleotides: TGTGCCAGCAGTTTCGGTAGTCTAGAGACCCAGTACTTC. Translating it yields CASSFGSLETQYF. The chain couples TRBV12-3 or TRBV12-4 to TRBJ2-5; D is undetermined. The CDR3 covers 13 residues. V shed 3 bases and J shed 4 bases, with 9 bases lying between them.

This clonotype was seen more than once but under ten times. The chain is built from TRBV12-3 or TRBV12-4 and TRBJ1-2; D remains unclear. The CDR3 sequence is 13 residues long. The V gene lost 5 bases and the J gene lost 6 bases, with 13 bases spanning the gap. CDR3 nucleotides: TGTGCCAGCAGTCGGCCTGGGGAGCATGGCTACACCTTC. Translating gives CASSRPGEHGYTF.

This clonotype was recorded many times. The genes are TRBV7-2 and TRBJ2-1; D is unclear. This CDR3 has 15 amino acids. Germline V CDR1 and CDR2: SGHTA, FQGNSA. V was trimmed by 0 bases and J by 2 bases, leaving 8 bases between them. The CDR3 is CASSLAPQPYNEQFF. CDR3 in DNA: TGTGCCAGCAGCTTAGCGCCCCAGCCCTACAATGAGCAGTTCTTC.

This chain joins TRBV5-1 and TRBJ2-4, with a weak D call TRBD1 (6 bases). Trimming removed 4 bases at V and 1 base at J, with 24 bases between. This CDR3 is 19 amino acids long. Germline CDR1 reads SGHRS; CDR2 reads YFSETQ. The chain's CDR3 is CASSPLGATGPKAKNIQYF. The DNA of the CDR3 is TGCGCCAGCAGCCCGTTGGGGGCTACGGGCCCTAAGGCCAAAAACATTCAGTACTTC.

This clonotype was counted a few times. The J gene is TRBJ1-6, the V gene TRBV28, with 9 bases aligning to TRBD1. V was clipped by 1 base and J by 0 bases; unmatched bases: 13. This CDR3 is 21 amino acids long. The germline V gene encodes CDR1 MDHEN and CDR2 SYDVKM. DNA of the CDR3: TGTGCCAGCAGTTTATCCGGGACAGGGTTATCGCTGGGCTCCTATAATTCACCCCTCCACTTT. Its translation: CASSLSGTGLSLGSYNSPLHF.

The rearrangement links TRBV12-5 to TRBJ2-3, with D hard to call. The CDR3 loop spans 13 amino acids. Germline CDR1 reads LGHNT; CDR2 reads FRNRAP. V shed 3 bases and J shed 2 bases, with 6 bases lying between them. The CDR3 DNA reads as TGTGCTAGTGGTTTATCCTTCACAGATACGCAGTATTTT. Translated: CASGLSFTDTQYF.

This rearrangement joins TRBV7-8 to TRBJ1-5, with TRBD1 matching over 10 bases. J lost 5 bases, V lost 5 bases, and 9 bases had no gene match. In germline, CDR1 is SGHVS, CDR2 FQNEAQ. The CDR3 is made up of 16 amino acids. The CDR3 nucleotides read TGTGCCAGCAGCCCCGGGACAGGGGTCATGGATCAGCCCCAGCATTTT. Translating it yields CASSPGTGVMDQPQHF.

The chain couples TRBV6-1 to TRBJ2-1; possibly TRBD2 for D (6 bases). The CDR3 covers 14 residues. Trimming stripped 5 bases from V and 3 bases from J, with 11 bases between. Germline-derived CDR1 and CDR2 are MNHNS and SASEGT. CDR3 DNA: TGTGCCAGCAGTCCATTAGCGGACTACAATGAGCAGTTCTTC. Translating it yields CASSPLADYNEQFF.

This clonotype was observed a handful of times. This chain joins TRBV12-3 or TRBV12-4 and TRBJ2-3; 10 nucleotides line up with TRBD2. The CDR3 has 16 residues. The V gene end was trimmed by 3 bases and the J gene end by 9 bases; junction bases not matched to a gene: 12. In DNA, the CDR3 is TGTGCCAGCAGTTTGGAGAGCGGGGGGGCCAGGGCGACGCAGTATTTT. Its protein is CASSLESGGARATQYF.

The chain combines TRBV7-3 with TRBJ2-7; D is possibly TRBD2 (5 bases). The CDR3 spans 15 residues. Germline V lookup: CDR1 SGHTA, CDR2 FQGTGA. V was clipped by 5 bases and J by 2 bases, with 16 bases between them. In DNA, the CDR3 is TGTGCCAGCAGCCCAGGACGGGGAAAGGCCTACGAGCAGTACTTC. It encodes CASSPGRGKAYEQYF.

This clonotype came up a few times. The chain combines TRBV6-4 with TRBJ2-1; unclear D gene. The V and J ends lost 2 bases and 12 bases respectively, with 11 bases between them. This CDR3 comprises 12 residues. CDR1 and CDR2 (germline): MRHNA, SNTAGT. The DNA of the CDR3 is TGTGCCAGCAGTGACGTGGGGTTGGGGCAGTTCTTC. It specifies CASSDVGLGQFF.

This clonotype was counted only a few times. This chain joins TRBV6-2 or TRBV6-3 and TRBJ2-3; D might be TRBD2 (7 bases). Trimming removed 11 bases at V and 3 bases at J, with 12 bases between. This CDR3 is 12 amino acids long. CDR1 and CDR2 (germline): MNHEY, SVGEGT. The CDR3 spells CAGGARTDTQYF. For the CDR3, the DNA is TGTGCCGGGGGGGCTCGGACAGATACGCAGTATTTT.

The V gene is TRBV7-6, the J gene TRBJ2-6; D gene uncertain. Between the trimmed V and J ends, which lost 1 base and 0 bases, there was a span of 16 bases. This CDR3 is built from 19 residues. Germline V gene sequence: CDR1 SGHVS, CDR2 FNYEAQ. This CDR3 reads CASSLEIGTSYSGANVLTF. The CDR3 DNA follows: TGTGCCAGCAGCTTAGAAATCGGCACCTCCTACTCTGGGGCCAACGTCCTGACTTTC.

This clonotype has just one count. V usage is TRBV7-2 and J usage is TRBJ2-2, with TRBD1 identical over 7 bases. The CDR3 covers 14 residues. Trimming at V came to 5 bases and at J to 5 bases, leaving 5 bases not matched to a gene. Per germline, CDR1 SGHTA and CDR2 FQGNSA. CDR3 nucleotides: TGTGCCAGCAGCGATCTACAGGGGACCGGGGAGCTGTTTTTT. It yields the protein CASSDLQGTGELFF.

The rearrangement uses TRBV6-2 or TRBV6-3 and TRBJ1-1, with no clear D. Germline-derived CDR1 and CDR2 are MNHEY and SVGEGT. The CDR3 spans 15 residues. V lost 2 bases and J lost 0, with 10 bases in between. The CDR3 coding sequence is TGTGCCAGCAGTTACCAGCGGAGGATGAACACTGAAGCTTTCTTT. This codes for CASSYQRRMNTEAFF.

This clonotype has only a few counts. This sequence joins TRBV7-2 and TRBJ2-7, with D possibly TRBD1 on 6 matching bases. V shed 7 bases and J shed 4 bases, with 17 bases lying between them. The CDR3 covers 14 residues. Germline V gene sequence: CDR1 SGHTA, CDR2 FQGNSA. The CDR3, as DNA: TGTGCCAGCACCGTACAGGGAGCGTTTTACGAGCAGTACTTC. Residues: CASTVQGAFYEQYF.

A few counts support this clonotype. The chain joins TRBV6-2 or TRBV6-3 to TRBJ2-1; 7 nucleotides match TRBD1. The trim removed 5 bases at V and 4 bases at J, leaving 2 bases unmatched. The germline V gene has CDR1 MNHEY and CDR2 SVGEGT. CDR3 size: 13 residues. In DNA, the CDR3 is TGTGCCAGCAGTACACAGGGGTACAATGAGCAGTTCTTC. Translating gives CASSTQGYNEQFF.

This clonotype occurred many times. The V and J genes are TRBV7-2 and TRBJ1-1; D gene ambiguous. CDR1 is SGHTA, CDR2 FQGNSA, per germline. This CDR3 has 16 residues. V was trimmed by 3 bases and J by 1 base, leaving 15 bases between them. As DNA, the CDR3 is TGTGCCAGCAGCTTGCGGAGGATGGAGAAGAACACTGAAGCTTTCTTT. Protein sequence: CASSLRRMEKNTEAFF.

This chain joins TRBV24-1 and TRBJ2-5, with 7 positions matching TRBD2. J was trimmed by 5 bases and V by 9 bases; bases with no gene match: 5. The CDR3 is 12 residues long. CDR1 and CDR2 from the germline V gene are KGHDR and SFDVKD. The CDR3: CATSHGGETQYF. In DNA, the CDR3 is TGTGCCACCTCGCACGGGGGGGAGACCCAGTACTTC.

The table lists this clonotype with a few counts. The germline gene is not matched at one end of the junction; a read error may be the cause. The genes are TRBV4-1 and TRBJ2-7, with 7 bases identical to TRBD2. Looked up from germline, CDR1 is MGHRA and CDR2 is YSYEKL. This CDR3 spans 13 amino acids. CDR3 bases: TGTGCCAGCAGCCCGGGGGGAACCTACGAGCAGTACTTC. Translating gives CASSPGGTYEQYF.

Only a few counts were recorded for this clonotype. The V gene is TRBV7-8, the J gene TRBJ2-7; TRBD2 matches at 7 bases. There are 15 residues in the CDR3. The V gene's germline CDR1 is SGHVS and CDR2 FQNEAQ. The trim removed 1 base at V and 3 bases at J, leaving 6 bases unmatched. The CDR3 reads CASSLVATSYYEQYF. CDR3 nucleotide sequence: TGTGCCAGCAGCTTAGTCGCGACTAGCTACTACGAGCAGTACTTC. Filled out from reference TRBV7-8 and TRBJ2-7, the complete variable domain reads GAGVSQSPRYKVAKRGQDVALRCDPISGHVSLFWYQQALGQGPEFLTYFQNEAQLDKSGLPSDRFFAERPEGSVSTLKIQRTQQEDSAVYLCASSLVATSYYEQYFGPGTRLTVT.